This T cell receptor beta chain was documented in a study of blood T cells in healthy people across ages. This clonotype occurred a few times. V lost 4 bases and J lost 0, with 12 bases in between. This CDR3 comprises 14 residues. Germline lookup yields CDR1 DFQATT and CDR2 SNEGSKA (reference sequence). Primers used in a second PCR of about 7 to 12 cycles were a sample-barcoded 5' primer and a J-beta primer mix. TCRdb independently ran MiXCR on the 5' RACE reads; one entry per CDR3 protein. The data show approximately 780,000 distinct CDR3 sequences, around 25% seen once. This sample was also put to use in a study of T cells of mothers and their children. That paper notes: The study obtained over 9 million TCR beta CDR3 reads per mother and about 3 million per child. Persistent microchimeric T cell clones were sought, and none were detected.

The chain uses TRBV20-1 and TRBJ1-1; no reliable D call. This TCR was recovered from a boy aged 5-17 years in good health. Sequences were obtained from blood. CDR3 sequence reads: CSAISGWMNTEAFF. The CDR3 DNA is TGCAGTGCTATCTCGGGCTGGATGAACACTGAAGCTTTCTTT.